This T cell receptor (beta chain) was identified in a study of neurological immune-mediated disorders. CDR3 size: 11 residues. The V end lost 4 bases, the J end lost 6 bases, and 7 bases lay between the germline ends. Findings of the study overall: Healthy controls had more TCR clonal expansion than multiple sclerosis, which showed the least, whereas HTLV-1-associated myelopathy showed the most. Phylogenetically, 18 of 34 multiple sclerosis patients' repertoires fell into one related-CDR3 cluster, a possible signature.

The cDNA came from 5'RACE, which used 10-nucleotide random UMIs. The authors obtained over 160 million TCR-beta sequences from 15-18 subjects per sequencing run. TCRdb analysed the 5' RACE reads with MiXCR anew, one entry per CDR3 protein. The sample has about 55,000 distinct CDR3 sequences, less than 5% seen once. This clonotype was detected ten times or more. Its antigen is unknown. The sequenced material came from PBMCs. The V call is TRBV12-3 or TRBV12-4, the J call TRBJ2-7; D is ambiguous. This sequence was found in a man in his forties or fifties with multiple sclerosis. CDR3 DNA: TGTGCCAGCAGTTCGACGCCCGAGCAGTACTTC. This translates into CASSSTPEQYF.